This TCR beta chain derives from a study of T cells in women clearing cervical HPV infection. Study background: Women with histologically confirmed HPV16-related CIN3 or worse, 2 with invasive cancer, served as cases.

TCR beta CDR3 amplified by multiplex PCR from 950 to 1,500 ng genomic DNA. Assay used: immunoSEQ multiplex PCR; TCRdb lists only in-frame clones, some missing. The sample table sets out roughly 37,000 clones. Study results and caveats: TRBV6-7 abundance was lower in cases than controls (around 0.1% versus 0.15%).

For this clone: Antigen specificity is unknown. The sequence runs out 3 residues before the end of the CDR3; the remainder is reconstructed from the germline J gene.

Germline values: CDR1 SEHNR, CDR2 FQNEAQ (reference sequence). This CDR3 contains 13 residues. HPV was found by MY09/MY11 PCR and dot-blot genotyping. The sequencing sample was made of blood buffy coat. This sequence originates from a woman between 18 and 69 years old with a cervical HPV16 infection that either progressed to CIN3+ or cleared (not recorded which). J is TRBJ2-3 and V is TRBV7-9; possible D gene TRBD2, 6 bases. Partial CDR3 DNA: TGTGCCAGCGACCGGGACTCACAAGAGACG. The encoded protein is CASDRDSQET. The whole CDR3 reads CASDRDSQETQYF.